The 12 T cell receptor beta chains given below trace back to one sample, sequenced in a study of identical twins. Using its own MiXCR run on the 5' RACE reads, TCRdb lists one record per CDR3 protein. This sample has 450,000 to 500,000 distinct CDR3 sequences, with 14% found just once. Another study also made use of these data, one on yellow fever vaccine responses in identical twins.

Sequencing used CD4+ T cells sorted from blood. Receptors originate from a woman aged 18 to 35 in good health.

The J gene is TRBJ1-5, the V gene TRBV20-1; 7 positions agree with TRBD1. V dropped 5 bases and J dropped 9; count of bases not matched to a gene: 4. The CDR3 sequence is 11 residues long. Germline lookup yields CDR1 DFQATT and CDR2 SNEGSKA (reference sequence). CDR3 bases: TGCAGTGCTCGGGACAGTGGGCCCCAGCATTTT. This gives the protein CSARDSGPQHF.

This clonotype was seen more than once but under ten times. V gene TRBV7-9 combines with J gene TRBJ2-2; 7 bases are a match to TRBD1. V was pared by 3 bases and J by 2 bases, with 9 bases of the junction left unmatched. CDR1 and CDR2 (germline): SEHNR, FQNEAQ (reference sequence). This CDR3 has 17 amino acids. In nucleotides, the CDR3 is TGTGCCAGCAGCTTTGGCGGACAGGTCGATAACACCGGGGAGCTGTTTTTT. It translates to CASSFGGQVDNTGELFF.

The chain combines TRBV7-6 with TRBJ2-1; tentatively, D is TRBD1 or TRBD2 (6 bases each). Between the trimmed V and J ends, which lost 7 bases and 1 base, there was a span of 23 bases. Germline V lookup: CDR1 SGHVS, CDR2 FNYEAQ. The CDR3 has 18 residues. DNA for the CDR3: TGTGCCAGCACCGAACAGGCCGGGGGCGGAAGGTCCTACAATGAGCAGTTCTTC. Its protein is CASTEQAGGGRSYNEQFF. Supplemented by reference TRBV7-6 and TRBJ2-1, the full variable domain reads GAGVSQSPRYKVTKRGQDVALRCDPISGHVSLYWYRQALGQGPEFLTYFNYEAQQDKSGLPNDRFSAERPEGSISTLTIQRTEQRDSAMYRCASTEQAGGGRSYNEQFFGPGTRLTVL.

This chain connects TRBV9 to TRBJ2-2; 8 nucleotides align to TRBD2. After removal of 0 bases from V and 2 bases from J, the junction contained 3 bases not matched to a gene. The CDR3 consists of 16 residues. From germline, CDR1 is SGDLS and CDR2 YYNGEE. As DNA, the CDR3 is TGTGCCAGCAGCGTAGTGGCGGGGGGCAACACCGGGGAGCTGTTTTTT. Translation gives CASSVVAGGNTGELFF.

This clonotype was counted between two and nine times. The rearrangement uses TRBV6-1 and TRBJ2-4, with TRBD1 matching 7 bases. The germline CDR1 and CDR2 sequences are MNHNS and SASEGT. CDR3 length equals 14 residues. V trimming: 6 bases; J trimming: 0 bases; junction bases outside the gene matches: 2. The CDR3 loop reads CASRDRLAKNIQYF. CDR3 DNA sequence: TGTGCCAGCAGGGACAGGCTAGCCAAAAACATTCAGTACTTC.

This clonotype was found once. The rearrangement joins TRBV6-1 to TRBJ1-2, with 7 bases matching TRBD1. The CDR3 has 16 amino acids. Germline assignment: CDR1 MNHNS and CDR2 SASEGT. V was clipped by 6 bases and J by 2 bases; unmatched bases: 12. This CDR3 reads CASRATGTDRNYGYTF. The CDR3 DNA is TGTGCCAGCAGGGCAACCGGGACAGATAGGAACTATGGCTACACCTTC.

This CDR3 is CASSFTSGKYNEQFF. The CDR3 nucleotides read TGTGCCAGCAGCTTTACTAGCGGAAAATACAATGAGCAGTTCTTC. The chain couples TRBV7-9 to TRBJ2-1; 8 positions match TRBD2. V was clipped by 3 bases and J by 4 bases; unmatched bases: 5. This CDR3 region has 15 residues. Germline V CDR1 and CDR2: SEHNR, FQNEAQ (reference sequence).

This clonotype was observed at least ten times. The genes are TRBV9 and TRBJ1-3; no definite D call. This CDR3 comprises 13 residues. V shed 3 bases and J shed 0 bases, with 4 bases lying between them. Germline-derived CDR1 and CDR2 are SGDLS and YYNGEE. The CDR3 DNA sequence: TGTGCCAGCAGCGAAATCTCTGGAAACACCATATATTTT. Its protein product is CASSEISGNTIYF. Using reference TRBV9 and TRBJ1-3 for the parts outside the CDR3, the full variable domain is DSGVTQTPKHLITATGQRVTLRCSPRSGDLSVYWYQQSLDQGLQFLIQYYNGEERAKGNILERFSAQQFPDLHSELNLSSLELGDSALYFCASSEISGNTIYFGEGSWLTVV.

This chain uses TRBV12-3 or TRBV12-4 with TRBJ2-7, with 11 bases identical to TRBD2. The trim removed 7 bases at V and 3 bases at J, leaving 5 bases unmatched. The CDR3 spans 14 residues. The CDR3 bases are TGTGCCAGCACCGCAGGACTAGCGGGCTACGAGCAGTACTTC. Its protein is CASTAGLAGYEQYF.

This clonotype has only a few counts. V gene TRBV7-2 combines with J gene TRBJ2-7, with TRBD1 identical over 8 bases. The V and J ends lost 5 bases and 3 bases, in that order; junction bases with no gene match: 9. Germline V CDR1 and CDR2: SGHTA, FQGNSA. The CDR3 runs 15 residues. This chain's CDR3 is CASSGLGGTGYEQYF. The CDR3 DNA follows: TGTGCCAGCAGCGGACTTGGGGGGACAGGCTACGAGCAGTACTTC.

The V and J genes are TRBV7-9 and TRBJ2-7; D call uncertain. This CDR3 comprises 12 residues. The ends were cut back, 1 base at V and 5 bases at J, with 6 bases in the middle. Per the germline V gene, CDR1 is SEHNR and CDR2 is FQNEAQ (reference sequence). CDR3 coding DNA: TGTGCCAGCAGCTTAGAATACGACGAGCAGTACTTC. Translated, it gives CASSLEYDEQYF.

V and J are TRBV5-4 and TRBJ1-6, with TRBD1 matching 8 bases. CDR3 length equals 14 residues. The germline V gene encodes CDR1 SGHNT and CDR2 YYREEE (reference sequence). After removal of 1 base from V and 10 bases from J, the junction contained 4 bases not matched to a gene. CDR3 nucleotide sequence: TGTGCCAGCAGCTTGCAGGGGGCAGGGTCACCCCTCCACTTT. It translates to CASSLQGAGSPLHF.